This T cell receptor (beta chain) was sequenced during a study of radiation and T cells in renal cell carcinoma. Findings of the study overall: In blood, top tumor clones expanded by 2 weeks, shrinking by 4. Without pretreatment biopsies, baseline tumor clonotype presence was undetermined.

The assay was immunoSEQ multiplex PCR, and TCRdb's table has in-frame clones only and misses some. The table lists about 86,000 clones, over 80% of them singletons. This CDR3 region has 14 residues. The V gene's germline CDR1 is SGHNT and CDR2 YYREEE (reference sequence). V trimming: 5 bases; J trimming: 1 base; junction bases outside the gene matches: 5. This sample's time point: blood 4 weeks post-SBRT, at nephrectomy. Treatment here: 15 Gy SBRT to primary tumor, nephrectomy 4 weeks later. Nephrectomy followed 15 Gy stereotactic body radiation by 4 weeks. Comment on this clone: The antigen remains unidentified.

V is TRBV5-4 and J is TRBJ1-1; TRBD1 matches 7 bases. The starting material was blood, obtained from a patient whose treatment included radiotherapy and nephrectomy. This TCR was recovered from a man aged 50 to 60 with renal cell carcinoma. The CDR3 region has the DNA TGTGCCAGCAGTTCTACAGGGGAGAACACTGAAGCTTTCTTT. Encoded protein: CASSSTGENTEAFF.